The subject of this entry is one TCR beta chain. Its matching antigen is unknown. This entry is derived from a study of T cell repertoires in cytomegalovirus infection. In the study overall: It was the public TCR beta signatures that indicated both CMV infection and matching HLA type.

Overall study results and limits: In two of eight donors, the top clonotype was HLA-C-restricted CMV-specific. Summed frequency of shared TCR beta families picked out CMV carriers who also had the relevant HLA.

The V gene end was trimmed by 5 bases and the J gene end by 9 bases; junction bases not matched to a gene: 6. CDR1 MDHEN and CDR2 SYDVKM come from the germline V gene. The CDR3 runs 14 residues. TCRdb re-analysed the reads in MiXCR, keeping a single row per CDR3 protein. In the table there are about 450,000 distinct CDR3 sequences, approximately 33% of which are singletons. This TCR came from a human donor in good health (CMV status not recorded). Some clones in this sample may be carry-over from other donors' samples. The sample taken for sequencing was PBMCs. The chain has TRBV28 and TRBJ2-1; 11 bases map to TRBD1. CDR3 residues: CASSADRGLVEQFF. In nucleotides, the CDR3 is TGTGCCAGCAGTGCGGACAGGGGGCTGGTTGAGCAGTTCTTC.